The T cell receptor (beta chain) described here comes from a study of CD8+CD57+ T cells in acquired aplastic anemia. Turning to the study itself: Sorted cells (CD4+ and CD8+) yielded DNA amounts that averaged 3.2 ug.

Genomic DNA was employed as the template in profiling TCR beta VDJ and CDR3. TCRdb used MiXCR to reprocess the reads, holding one entry per CDR3 protein. The repertoire consists of 120,000 or so distinct CDR3 sequences, with almost 40% occurring once and the leading ten covering 2.6%. Sequenced patients had shown CD8+CD57+ cell expansion by flow cytometry. The sample comprised sorted CD4+, CD8+, or CD8+CD57+ T cells (not recorded which) from PBMCs. The origin of this receptor is a human donor with aplastic anemia.

CDR3 coding DNA: TGTGCTAGTGGTTTGGTCCCAGGGGGCTATGGCTACACCTTC. Protein: CASGLVPGGYGYTF. The chain has TRBV12-5 and TRBJ1-2; TRBD1 matches at 7 bases. Looked up from germline, CDR1 is LGHNT and CDR2 is FRNRAP. The V gene end was trimmed by 0 bases and the J gene end by 4 bases; junction bases not matched to a gene: 2. The CDR3 covers 14 residues.